This record looks at one T cell receptor beta chain sequence and its context. This sample stems from a study of cytomegalovirus exposure and HLA in healthy donors. This PCR relied on a set of 60 Vbeta primers and 13 Jbeta primers. TCRdb's table, derived via immunoSEQ multiplex PCR, lists solely in-frame clones and lacks some. The repertoire holds fewer than 250,000 clones, with around 81% as singletons. V was shortened by 5 bases and J by 4 bases, with 11 bases between the two germline ends. The V gene's germline CDR1 is SEHNR and CDR2 FQNEAQ (reference sequence). There are 13 residues in the CDR3. The receptor comes from a woman aged 45-65 years in good health and CMV-seropositive. This chain connects TRBV7-9 to TRBJ1-2; D may be TRBD1 (6 bases). Sequencing was performed on PBMCs. CDR3 in DNA: TGTGCCAGCAGCCTCGGACAGATCTATGGCTACACCTTC. This gives the protein CASSLGQIYGYTF.